This TCR beta chain originates from a study of T cell changes during pregnancy in multiple sclerosis (dated by TCRdb to about 2019). Notes on the research overall: Changes in the T cell repertoire over the course of pregnancy were examined in this study in women with multiple sclerosis.

Ends trimmed: V by 4 bases, J by 3 bases; bases unmatched to a gene: 6. The germline V gene encodes CDR1 SGHRS and CDR2 YFSETQ. The CDR3 goes from the cysteine to the phenylalanine over 14 residues. Of all the DNA, just the CDR3 is kept, 42 bases in frame from base 1. This clone was observed a single time. Its recognized antigen is unknown. No per-base quality is available; no much larger clone lies one base away. Library preparation employed the immunoSEQ multiplex PCR assay. The immuneACCESS repertoire file appears here via TCRdb, limited to in-frame rearrangements. These files lack a portion of the clones; in checked studies, under half of the deficit traces to unresolved V genes, and the cause of the others is not known. The sample table contains about 29,000 clones; only one count was recorded for approximately 90% of them. 4.5% to 6.5% of the sample is held by the ten biggest clonotypes.

Here the chain combines TRBV5-1 and TRBJ2-7; a stretch of 8 junction bases matches TRBD2. This receptor was obtained from a female donor with multiple sclerosis, enrolled in a pregnancy study. The sequences come from CD8+ T cells from peripheral blood mononuclear cells, collected before pregnancy. The base sequence is TGCGCCAGCAGCGCGGGACTAGACTTCTACGAGCAGTACTTC. This translates into CASSAGLDFYEQYF. Full variable domain (CDR3 extended with the reference TRBV5-1 and TRBJ2-7 proteins): KAGVTQTPRYLIKTRGQQVTLSCSPISGHRSVSWYQQTPGQGLQFLFEYFSETQRNKGNFPGRFSGRQFSNSRSEMNVSTLELGDSALYLCASSAGLDFYEQYFGPGTRLTVT.